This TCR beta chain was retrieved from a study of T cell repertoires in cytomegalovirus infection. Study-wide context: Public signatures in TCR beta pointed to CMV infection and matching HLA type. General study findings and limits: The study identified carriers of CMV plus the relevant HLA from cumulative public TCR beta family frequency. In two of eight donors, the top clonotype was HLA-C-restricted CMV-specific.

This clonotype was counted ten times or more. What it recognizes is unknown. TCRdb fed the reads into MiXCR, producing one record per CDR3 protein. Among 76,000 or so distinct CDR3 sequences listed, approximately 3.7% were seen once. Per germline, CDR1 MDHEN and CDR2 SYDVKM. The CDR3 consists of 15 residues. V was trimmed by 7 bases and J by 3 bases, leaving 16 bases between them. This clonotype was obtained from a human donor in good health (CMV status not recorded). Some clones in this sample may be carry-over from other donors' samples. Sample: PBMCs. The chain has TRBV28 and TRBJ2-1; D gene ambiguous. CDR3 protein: CASTEVARGYNEQFF. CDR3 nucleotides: TGTGCCAGCACCGAGGTGGCAAGAGGCTACAATGAGCAGTTCTTC.